This TCR beta chain was obtained from a study of blood T cell repertoires in COVID-19. This clone has more than one count but fewer than ten. Some clones are missing from TCRdb's copy, which holds only in-frame ones; the method was immunoSEQ multiplex PCR. Among roughly 500,000 clones listed, 70% to 90% were seen once. The length of the CDR3 is 13 residues. Looked up from germline, CDR1 is WSHSY and CDR2 is SAAADI. Trimming pared 5 bases from V and 2 bases from J, leaving 9 bases between. This TCR was recovered from a human donor in a cohort sampled during active COVID-19. V usage is TRBV10-2 and J usage is TRBJ2-5, with D tentatively TRBD1 (6 bases). Sample: peripheral blood. In nucleotides, the CDR3 is TGCGCCAGCAGTCAAGGACAGCAAGAGACCCAGTACTTC. Encoded protein: CASSQGQQETQYF.